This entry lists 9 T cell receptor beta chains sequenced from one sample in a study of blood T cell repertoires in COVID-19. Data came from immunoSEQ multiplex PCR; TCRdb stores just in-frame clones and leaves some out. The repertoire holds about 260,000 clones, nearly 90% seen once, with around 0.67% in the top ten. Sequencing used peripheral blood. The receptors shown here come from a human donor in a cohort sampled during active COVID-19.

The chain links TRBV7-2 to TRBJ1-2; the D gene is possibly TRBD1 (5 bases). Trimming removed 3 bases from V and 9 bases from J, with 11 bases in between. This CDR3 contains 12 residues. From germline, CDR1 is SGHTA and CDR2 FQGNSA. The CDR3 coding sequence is TGTGCCAGCAGCTTTCAGGGTAGGAGCTACACCTTC. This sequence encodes CASSFQGRSYTF.

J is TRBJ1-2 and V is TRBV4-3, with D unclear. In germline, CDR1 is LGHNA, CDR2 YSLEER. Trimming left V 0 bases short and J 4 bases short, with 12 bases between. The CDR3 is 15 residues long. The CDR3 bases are TGCGCCAGCAGCCAAGATCGCAGAGGGATCTATGGCTACACCTTC. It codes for CASSQDRRGIYGYTF.

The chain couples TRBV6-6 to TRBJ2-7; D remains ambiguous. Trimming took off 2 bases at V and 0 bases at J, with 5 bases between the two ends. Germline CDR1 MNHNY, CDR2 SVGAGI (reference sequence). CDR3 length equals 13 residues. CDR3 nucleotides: TGTGCCAGCAGTTACCCTCGCTCCTACGAGCAGTACTTC. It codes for CASSYPRSYEQYF.

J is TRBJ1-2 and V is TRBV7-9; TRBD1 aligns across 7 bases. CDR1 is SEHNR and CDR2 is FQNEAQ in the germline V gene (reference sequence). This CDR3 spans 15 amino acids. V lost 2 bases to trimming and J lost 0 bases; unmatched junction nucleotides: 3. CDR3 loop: CASSLRGQTNYGYTF. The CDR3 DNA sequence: TGTGCCAGCAGCTTAAGGGGACAGACTAACTATGGCTACACCTTC.

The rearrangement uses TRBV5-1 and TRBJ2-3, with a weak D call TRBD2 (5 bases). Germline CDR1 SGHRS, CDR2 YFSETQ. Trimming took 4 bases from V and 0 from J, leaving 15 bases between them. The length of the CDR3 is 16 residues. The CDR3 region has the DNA TGCGCCAGCAGCAGGACGAGCGGCACTAGCACAGATACGCAGTATTTT. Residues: CASSRTSGTSTDTQYF.

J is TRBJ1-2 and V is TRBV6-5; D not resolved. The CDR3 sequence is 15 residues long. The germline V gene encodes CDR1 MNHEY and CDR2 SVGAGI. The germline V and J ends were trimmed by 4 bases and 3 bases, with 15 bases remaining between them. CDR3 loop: CASSSGFLEDYGYTF. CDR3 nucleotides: TGTGCCAGCAGTTCCGGTTTCCTGGAGGACTATGGCTACACCTTC.

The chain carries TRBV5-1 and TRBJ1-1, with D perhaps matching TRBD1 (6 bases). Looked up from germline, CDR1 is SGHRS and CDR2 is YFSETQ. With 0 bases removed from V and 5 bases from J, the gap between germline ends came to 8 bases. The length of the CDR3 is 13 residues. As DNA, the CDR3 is TGCGCCAGCAGCTTGGCAGGGGAGACTGAAGCTTTCTTT. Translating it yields CASSLAGETEAFF.

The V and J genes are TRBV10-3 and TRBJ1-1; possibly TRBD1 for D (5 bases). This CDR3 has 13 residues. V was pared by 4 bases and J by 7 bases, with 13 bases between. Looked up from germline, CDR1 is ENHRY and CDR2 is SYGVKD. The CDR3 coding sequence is TGTGCCATCAGTGGCAGGGAGGGCGATGAAGCTTTCTTT. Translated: CAISGREGDEAFF.

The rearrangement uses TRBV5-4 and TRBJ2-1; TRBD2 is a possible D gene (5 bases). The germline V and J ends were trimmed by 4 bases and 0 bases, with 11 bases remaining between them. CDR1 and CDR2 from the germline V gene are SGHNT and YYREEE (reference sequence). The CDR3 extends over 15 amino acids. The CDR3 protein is CASSPDLSSYNEQFF. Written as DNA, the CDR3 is TGTGCCAGCAGCCCGGACTTGAGCTCCTACAATGAGCAGTTCTTC.